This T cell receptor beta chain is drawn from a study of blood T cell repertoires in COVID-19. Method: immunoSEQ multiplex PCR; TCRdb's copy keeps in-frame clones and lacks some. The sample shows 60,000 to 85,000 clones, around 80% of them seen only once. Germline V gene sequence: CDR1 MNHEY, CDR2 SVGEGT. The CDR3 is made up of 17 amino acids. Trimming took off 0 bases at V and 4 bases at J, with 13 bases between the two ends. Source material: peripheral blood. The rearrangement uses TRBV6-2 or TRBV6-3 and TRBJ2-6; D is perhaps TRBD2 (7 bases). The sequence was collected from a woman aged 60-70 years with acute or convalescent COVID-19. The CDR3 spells CASSYSRGAAGANVLTF. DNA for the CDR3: TGTGCCAGCAGTTACTCCCGGGGGGCAGCGGGGGCCAACGTCCTGACTTTC.